Each of the 11 T cell receptor beta chains below was sequenced from the same sample in a study of CXCR3-negative and CXCR3-positive naive CD8 T cells. The study's findings and limits: TRB CDR3s were more hydrophobic in CXCR3-positive than in CXCR3-negative naive cells.

UMI-labeled 5' RACE yielded the TRB cDNA libraries. Reprocessing the 5' RACE reads, TCRdb reports a single entry for every CDR3 protein and omits DNA. This sample's table has over 150,000 distinct CDR3 sequences. These receptors lack a known antigen. The source material was naive CXCR3+ CD8+ T cells from blood. Subset specified: CD45RO-CCR7+CD27+CD95- naive CD8+ T cells expressing CXCR3 (TNR3+). The receptors originated from a human donor in good health. Some clones in this sample may be carry-over from other donors' samples.

The chain has TRBV19 and TRBJ1-5. Germline CDR1 is LNHDA and CDR2 is SQIVND (reference sequence). CDR3 size: 14 residues. This CDR3 is CASSPEASNQPQHF.

V is TRBV5-1 and J is TRBJ1-3. The CDR3 contains 16 residues. Germline CDR1 reads SGHRS; CDR2 reads YFSETQ. This CDR3 is CASTYGQGVDGNTIYF. Using reference TRBV5-1 and TRBJ1-3 for the parts outside the CDR3, the full variable domain is KAGVTQTPRYLIKTRGQQVTLSCSPISGHRSVSWYQQTPGQGLQFLFEYFSETQRNKGNFPGRFSGRQFSNSRSEMNVSTLELGDSALYLCASTYGQGVDGNTIYFGEGSWLTVV.

The chain recombines TRBV29-1 with TRBJ2-2. CDR1 SQVTM and CDR2 ANQGSEA come from the germline V gene. The CDR3 runs 11 residues. The CDR3 sequence: CSVERIGELFF.

J is TRBJ2-3 and V is TRBV5-1. The CDR3 contains 18 residues. CDR1 and CDR2 from the germline V gene are SGHRS and YFSETQ. The CDR3 reads CASSLGFTTSRSPISQYF. The complete variable domain, with remaining parts taken from reference TRBV5-1 and TRBJ2-3, reads KAGVTQTPRYLIKTRGQQVTLSCSPISGHRSVSWYQQTPGQGLQFLFEYFSETQRNKGNFPGRFSGRQFSNSRSEMNVSTLELGDSALYLCASSLGFTTSRSPISQYFGPGTRLTVL.

This chain links TRBV5-1 with TRBJ2-1; TCRdb picks TRBD2, but there is no DNA to check that call. Germline V lookup: CDR1 SGHRS, CDR2 YFSETQ. CDR3 length: 15 amino acids. CDR3 in amino acids: CASSPGGGSTNEQFF. Supplemented by reference TRBV5-1 and TRBJ2-1, the full variable domain reads KAGVTQTPRYLIKTRGQQVTLSCSPISGHRSVSWYQQTPGQGLQFLFEYFSETQRNKGNFPGRFSGRQFSNSRSEMNVSTLELGDSALYLCASSPGGGSTNEQFFGPGTRLTVL.

CDR3 residues: CASSLTGSGEQYF. The chain couples TRBV7-6 to TRBJ2-7; the TCRdb D gene call, TRBD1, has no DNA to confirm it. Germline assignment: CDR1 SGHVS and CDR2 FNYEAQ. The CDR3 loop spans 13 amino acids.

The J gene is TRBJ2-3, the V gene TRBV28; TCRdb lists TRBD2, though no DNA is available to test this call. The CDR3 is 16 residues long. From germline, CDR1 is MDHEN and CDR2 SYDVKM. This CDR3 is CASSLAGDFPPDTQYF.

The chain carries TRBV5-1 and TRBJ2-3; TCRdb picks TRBD1, but there is no DNA to check that call. From germline, CDR1 is SGHRS and CDR2 YFSETQ. The CDR3 runs 14 residues. Here the CDR3 reads CASSDRDRTDTQYF.

J is TRBJ2-2 and V is TRBV12-3 or TRBV12-4; TCRdb indicates TRBD1, and absent DNA this call remains unverified. This CDR3 has 13 amino acids. The CDR3 sequence: CASHRFNTGELFF.

The rearrangement uses TRBV7-9 and TRBJ1-1; the TRBD1 assignment by TCRdb is unverifiable without DNA. CDR3 length: 12 residues. CDR1 is SEHNR and CDR2 is FQNEAQ in the germline V gene (reference sequence). The CDR3 loop is CASRQVGAEAFF.

The V gene is TRBV29-1, the J gene TRBJ1-1; as DNA is missing, the TRBD1 call by TCRdb cannot be tested. CDR1 SQVTM and CDR2 ANQGSEA come from the germline V gene. CDR3 length equals 13 residues. Here the CDR3 reads CSAYVGGSTEAFF.